The 22 T cell receptor beta chains below were found in one sample sequenced in a study of T cells in Graves' hyperthyroidism and ophthalmopathy. Amplified TCR beta CDR3 regions derived from RNA transcripts. First-round RT-PCR targeting the TCR CDR3 was performed with the HTBI primer set. A single record per CDR3 protein comes from TCRdb applying MiXCR to the multiplex PCR reads. The sample yields about 480,000 distinct CDR3 sequences, under 15% seen once. Sequenced input: blood. The origin of the receptors is a woman in her late teens or twenties with Graves' hyperthyroidism.

Ten or more counts support this clonotype. This sequence joins TRBV19 and TRBJ1-1; D not resolved. Germline CDR1 reads LNHDA; CDR2 reads SQIVND (reference sequence). The length of the CDR3 is 14 residues. V lost 2 bases, J lost 1 base, and 8 bases lay in between. The CDR3 DNA is TGTGCCAGTAGTATACCTCCAGAGAACACTGAAGCTTTCTTT. Amino acid sequence: CASSIPPENTEAFF.

The genes are TRBV24-1 and TRBJ2-3; perhaps TRBD1 as D (8 bases). CDR1 is KGHDR and CDR2 is SFDVKD in the germline V gene. V was cut by 4 bases and J by 3 bases, with 13 bases left in between. There are 15 residues in the CDR3. CDR3 DNA sequence: TGTGCCACCAGTGACGGACAGGGAGGGACAGATACGCAGTATTTT. Protein: CATSDGQGGTDTQYF.

In its sample, this clonotype was seen many times. The chain couples TRBV28 to TRBJ1-2, with D unresolved. The CDR3 has 12 amino acids. CDR1 is MDHEN and CDR2 is SYDVKM in the germline V gene. V dropped 3 bases and J dropped 0 bases, with 2 bases sitting between them. The CDR3 DNA reads TGTGCCAGCAGTTTGGCTAACTATGGCTACACCTTC. Translating it yields CASSLANYGYTF.

The sample holds many counts of this clonotype. The chain is built from TRBV27 and TRBJ2-7; weak D call: TRBD1 (5 bases). V was pared by 7 bases and J by 2 bases, with 18 bases between. The CDR3 extends over 15 amino acids. Germline V gene data show CDR1 as MNHEY and CDR2 as SMNVEV (reference sequence). CDR3 coding DNA: TGTGCCAGCATCCCAGTCAGGGTACAAGCCTACGAGCAGTACTTC. Its protein is CASIPVRVQAYEQYF.

This clonotype has at least ten counts. The chain has TRBV6-5 and TRBJ2-1; TRBD2 aligns across 8 bases. Germline V gene lookup returns CDR1 MNHEY and CDR2 SVGAGI. This CDR3 spans 14 amino acids. With V trimmed by 0 bases and J by 6 bases, 1 base remained unmatched. The CDR3: CASSYSSGINEQFF. As DNA, the CDR3 is TGTGCCAGCAGTTACTCTAGCGGGATCAATGAGCAGTTCTTC.

The chain joins TRBV6-1 to TRBJ2-1; TRBD2 matches at 12 bases. The V gene end was trimmed by 0 bases and the J gene end by 7 bases; junction bases not matched to a gene: 4. Germline-derived CDR1 and CDR2 are MNHNS and SASEGT. The CDR3 consists of 16 residues. Here the CDR3 reads CASSEAASGRVNEQFF. The CDR3 nucleotides read TGTGCCAGCAGTGAAGCGGCTAGCGGGAGGGTTAATGAGCAGTTCTTC.

The chain recombines TRBV6-2 or TRBV6-3 with TRBJ1-5, with 9 positions matching TRBD1. Germline V gene lookup returns CDR1 MNHEY and CDR2 SVGEGT. The CDR3 covers 14 residues. Trimming cost V 6 bases and J 7 bases; bases outside gene matches: 7. The CDR3 nucleotides are TGTGCCAGCAGCAAACAGGGGGCCAAGCAGCCCCAGCATTTT. This gives the protein CASSKQGAKQPQHF.

The rearrangement joins TRBV4-1 to TRBJ2-4, with D possibly TRBD1 on 6 matching bases. The CDR3 covers 20 residues. V was cut by 1 base and J by 8 bases, with 30 bases left in between. The germline gives CDR1 MGHRA, CDR2 YSYEKL. The CDR3 loop reads CASSQVGAGQKRETRYIQYF. The CDR3, as DNA: TGCGCCAGCAGCCAAGTGGGTGCCGGACAGAAGCGAGAAACGCGATACATTCAGTACTTC.

This clonotype was seen many times. The rearrangement links TRBV20-1 to TRBJ2-3; 7 bases line up with TRBD2. The germline gives CDR1 DFQATT, CDR2 SNEGSKA (reference sequence). The junction had 7 bases not matched to a gene; V was cut back by 5 bases and J by 2 bases. The CDR3 totals 14 residues. The chain's CDR3 is CSAPFGRNTDTQYF. The CDR3 DNA reads as TGCAGTGCTCCGTTCGGGAGGAACACAGATACGCAGTATTTT.

Many counts were recorded for this clonotype. The CDR3 DNA sequence: TGCGCCAGCAGCTCTTCGACAGGGGTTTACAATGAGCAGTTCTTC. Translating it yields CASSSSTGVYNEQFF. The chain is built from TRBV5-1 and TRBJ2-1; 8 bases are a match to TRBD1. The CDR3 covers 15 residues. Germline CDR1 reads SGHRS; CDR2 reads YFSETQ. V gave up 3 bases and J gave up 4 bases; unmatched junction bases: 6.

This clonotype has just a few counts. The chain is built from TRBV6-6 and TRBJ1-2; D gene ambiguous. This CDR3 is 11 amino acids long. V lost 2 bases and J lost 4, with 2 bases in between. CDR1 is MNHNY, CDR2 SVGAGI, per germline (reference sequence). The CDR3 DNA reads TGTGCCAGCAGTTACCGCTATGGCTACACCTTC. Residues: CASSYRYGYTF.

In this sample, this clonotype turned up a few times. The J gene is TRBJ2-3, the V gene TRBV6-1, with D possibly being TRBD2 (6 bases). V lost 2 bases and J lost 2, with 11 bases in between. This CDR3 comprises 15 residues. Germline V gene lookup returns CDR1 MNHNS and CDR2 SASEGT. The chain's CDR3 is CASSEIQDYTDTQYF. CDR3 nucleotides: TGTGCCAGCAGTGAAATTCAGGACTACACAGATACGCAGTATTTT.

This clonotype appeared many times. V gene TRBV24-1 combines with J gene TRBJ2-5, with a tentative D call TRBD1 (6 bases). CDR1 and CDR2 from the germline V gene are KGHDR and SFDVKD. V lost 2 bases and J 5 bases, leaving 17 bases between the germline ends. The CDR3 has 16 residues. The CDR3 DNA reads TGTGCCACCAGTGATTCGGGGCGGAACAGGGTCGAGACCCAGTACTTC. It encodes CATSDSGRNRVETQYF.

This clonotype was seen ten or more times. The V call is TRBV10-3, the J call TRBJ2-3; TRBD1 aligns across 8 bases. In germline, CDR1 is ENHRY, CDR2 SYGVKD. The junction had 5 bases not matched to a gene; V was cut back by 4 bases and J by 5 bases. The CDR3 totals 14 residues. Here the CDR3 reads CAISVQGAGDTQYF. In DNA, the CDR3 is TGTGCCATCAGTGTCCAGGGGGCCGGAGATACGCAGTATTTT.

This clonotype has a handful of counts. J is TRBJ2-3 and V is TRBV24-1; no firm D call. The V gene's germline CDR1 is KGHDR and CDR2 SFDVKD. CDR3 length: 13 residues. Trimming stripped 4 bases from V and 2 bases from J, with 6 bases between. Here the CDR3 reads CATSDAHTDTQYF. For the CDR3, the DNA is TGTGCCACCAGTGACGCGCACACAGATACGCAGTATTTT.

CDR3 in DNA: TGTGCCAGCAGTTTAGCCTCCAATAGGGGGGGGCCCTCCTACGAGCAGTACTTC. This encodes CASSLASNRGGPSYEQYF. The V gene is TRBV27, the J gene TRBJ2-7; tentative D call: TRBD2 (7 bases). In germline, CDR1 is MNHEY, CDR2 SMNVEV (reference sequence). V lost 2 bases and J lost 0, with 20 bases in between. CDR3 length equals 18 residues.

This clonotype was seen at least ten times. The chain joins TRBV20-1 to TRBJ1-3, with TRBD1 matching over 7 bases. The ends lost 6 bases at V and 2 bases at J; junction bases unmatched: 10. Looked up from germline, CDR1 is DFQATT and CDR2 is SNEGSKA (reference sequence). The CDR3 has 15 residues. CDR3 DNA sequence: TGCAGTGCCGGACCGCAGGGGGTTCCTGGAAACACCATATATTTT. It is translated as CSAGPQGVPGNTIYF.

There are many counts of this clonotype. This chain connects TRBV5-1 to TRBJ2-3; 10 bases fit TRBD2. J gave up 5 bases and V 4 bases, and 13 bases lay outside the gene matches. The germline V gene encodes CDR1 SGHRS and CDR2 YFSETQ. There are 17 residues in the CDR3. Here the CDR3 reads CASSREGLAVARDTQYF. In DNA form, the CDR3 reads TGCGCCAGCAGCCGGGAAGGACTAGCGGTGGCCCGAGATACGCAGTATTTT.

This clonotype was detected ten times or more. This chain links TRBV30 with TRBJ2-5; D might be TRBD1 or TRBD2, each matching 5 bases. This CDR3 spans 12 amino acids. In germline, CDR1 is GTSNPN, CDR2 SVGIG (reference sequence). Trimming cost V 3 bases and J 7 bases, with 12 bases left between them. CDR3 DNA sequence: TGTGCCTGGAGACTACCGGGACGGACCCAGTACTTC. Amino acid sequence: CAWRLPGRTQYF.

This clonotype was detected ten times or more. The V call is TRBV29-1, the J call TRBJ1-3; a possible D gene is TRBD1 (5 bases). With 4 bases removed from V and 5 bases from J, the gap between germline ends came to 12 bases. Germline V gene sequence: CDR1 SQVTM, CDR2 ANQGSEA. The CDR3 covers 13 residues. CDR3 nucleotide sequence: TGCAGCGTTGTTTGGCAGGGTCGAAACACCATATATTTT. This gives the protein CSVVWQGRNTIYF.

This clonotype was found many times. The chain carries TRBV5-1 and TRBJ2-1; 11 positions match TRBD2. CDR1 and CDR2 from the germline V gene are SGHRS and YFSETQ. V was clipped by 3 bases and J by 5 bases; unmatched bases: 1. The CDR3 is 14 amino acids. The CDR3 sequence is CASSSGLADNEQFF. CDR3 nucleotides: TGCGCCAGCAGCTCGGGACTAGCGGACAATGAGCAGTTCTTC.

In its sample, this clonotype was seen many times. The rearrangement links TRBV3-1 to TRBJ2-3; TRBD2 aligns across 8 bases. Per germline, CDR1 LGHDT and CDR2 YNNKEL (reference sequence). Trimming cost V 4 bases and J 0 bases; bases outside gene matches: 3. The CDR3 covers 15 residues. CDR3 nucleotide sequence: TGTGCCAGCAGCCCAGCGGGAGCGAGCACAGATACGCAGTATTTT. Amino acid sequence: CASSPAGASTDTQYF.